These 18 T cell receptor beta chains share one sample of origin, sequenced in a study of OX40 agonist ivuxolimab in advanced cancers. Produced via immunoSEQ multiplex PCR; TCRdb's table is partial and in-frame only. The sample has tens of thousands of clones; around 88% are singletons. The sequencing used CD4+ or CD8+ T cells sorted from blood, collected in a trial of the OX40 agonist ivuxolimab. The receptors derive from an adult with an advanced solid tumor such as melanoma, head and neck, liver or kidney cancer.

J is TRBJ2-7 and V is TRBV11-2, with 14 bases matching TRBD2. CDR1 and CDR2 (germline): SGHAT, FQNNGV. The CDR3 loop spans 15 amino acids. V dropped 4 bases and J dropped 5; count of bases not matched to a gene: 4. The DNA for the CDR3 is TGTGCCAGCAGCTCGACTAGCGGGGGGGCACACGAGCAGTACTTC. Amino acids: CASSSTSGGAHEQYF.

The chain has TRBV9 and TRBJ2-5, with 16 bases lining up with TRBD2. Trimming removed 4 bases from V and 5 bases from J; junction bases left unmatched: 8. The germline V gene has CDR1 SGDLS and CDR2 YYNGEE. CDR3 length: 17 residues. The CDR3 DNA sequence: TGTGCCAGCAGCCCGGGACTAGCGGGAGGGCCCCAGGAGACCCAGTACTTC. Encoded protein: CASSPGLAGGPQETQYF.

This clone was detected once. The chain is built from TRBV11-1 and TRBJ1-1; D gene uncertain. Germline V gene data show CDR1 as SGHAT and CDR2 as FQDESV (reference sequence). The V and J ends lost 3 bases and 0 bases respectively, with 8 bases between them. The CDR3 loop spans 14 amino acids. CDR3 in DNA: TGTGCCAGCAGCTTGGACGGACTGAACACTGAAGCTTTCTTT. This translates into CASSLDGLNTEAFF.

This chain links TRBV23-1 with TRBJ2-7; no clear D gene. TRBV23-1 is filed as an ORF, its function uncertain. V was pared by 11 bases and J by 1 base, with 21 bases between. This CDR3 has 15 residues. As DNA, the CDR3 is TGCGCCCAAAAGGGCCCGGGTGTAAGGTCCTACGAGCAGTACTTC. It yields the protein CAQKGPGVRSYEQYF.

The rearrangement joins TRBV11-2 to TRBJ1-1; D is uncertain. Deletions cut 5 bases from V and 0 bases from J, with 7 bases between. The CDR3 is 13 residues long. CDR1 and CDR2 (germline): SGHAT, FQNNGV. CDR3 sequence (DNA): TGTGCCAGCAGCCAGCCGGTGAACACTGAAGCTTTCTTT. It translates to CASSQPVNTEAFF.

The chain joins TRBV6-1 to TRBJ2-1, with a possible D match to TRBD1 (5 bases). V lost 2 bases and J lost 6, with 14 bases in between. Per germline, CDR1 MNHNS and CDR2 SASEGT. This CDR3 has 15 residues. CDR3: CASSEQGRTFNEQFF. The CDR3 DNA is TGTGCCAGCAGTGAACAGGGTAGGACCTTCAATGAGCAGTTCTTC.

Here the CDR3 DNA reads TGTGCCAGCAGTATGGGACGCAGCGGCTACACCTTC. It specifies CASSMGRSGYTF. V usage is TRBV6-6 and J usage is TRBJ1-2, with D perhaps matching TRBD1 (5 bases). CDR3 length equals 12 residues. Germline V lookup: CDR1 MNHNY, CDR2 SVGAGI (reference sequence). The ends were cut back, 5 bases at V and 8 bases at J, with 12 bases in the middle.

The chain has TRBV30 and TRBJ2-5; weak D call: TRBD1 (5 bases). Germline CDR1 reads GTSNPN; CDR2 reads SVGIG (reference sequence). The CDR3 has 12 amino acids. The V end lost 2 bases, the J end lost 4 bases, and 8 bases lay between the germline ends. In nucleotides, the CDR3 is TGTGCCTGGAGTCGGCAGGGAGAGACCCAGTACTTC. Amino acid sequence: CAWSRQGETQYF.

V usage is TRBV19 and J usage is TRBJ2-7, with TRBD2 matching over 7 bases. The CDR3 runs to 15 residues. Germline lookup yields CDR1 LNHDA and CDR2 SQIVND (reference sequence). J was trimmed by 2 bases and V by 3 bases; bases with no gene match: 7. For the CDR3, the DNA is TGTGCCAGTAGTATCCTTAGCGGGCCAACCTACGAGCAGTACTTC. Encoded protein: CASSILSGPTYEQYF.

This clone was found once. J is TRBJ2-3 and V is TRBV14; 7 nucleotides agree with TRBD1. The CDR3 loop spans 15 amino acids. V shed 4 bases and J 3 bases; nucleotides not matched to a gene: 7. Per the germline V gene, CDR1 is SGHDN and CDR2 is FVKESK. The CDR3 DNA reads as TGTGCCAGCAGCCGTTTTGGGACAGTAACAGATACGCAGTATTTT. As protein: CASSRFGTVTDTQYF.

J is TRBJ2-3 and V is TRBV5-1, with a tentative D call TRBD2 (5 bases). The germline V gene encodes CDR1 SGHRS and CDR2 YFSETQ. CDR3 length equals 12 residues. V gave up 5 bases and J gave up 5 bases, with 9 bases separating them. This chain's CDR3 is CASRREGDTQYF. The CDR3 nucleotides are TGCGCCAGCAGGCGCGAGGGAGATACGCAGTATTTT.

The rearrangement links TRBV4-2 to TRBJ2-1, with 14 bases matching TRBD2. The CDR3 runs 15 residues. Germline trimming cut 0 bases from V and 9 bases from J; bases unmatched to any gene: 1. The germline CDR1 and CDR2 sequences are LGHNA and YNFKEQ. CDR3 sequence reads: CASSQEGLAGAEQFF. The CDR3 DNA follows: TGTGCCAGCAGCCAAGAGGGACTAGCGGGAGCTGAGCAGTTCTTC.

The rearrangement uses TRBV9 and TRBJ1-1, with 10 bases matching TRBD1. V was pared by 7 bases and J by 4 bases, with 4 bases of the junction left unmatched. The CDR3 covers 13 residues. Germline V CDR1 and CDR2: SGDLS, YYNGEE. CDR3 amino acids: CASGTGDGTEAFF. The CDR3 DNA reads as TGTGCCAGCGGGACAGGGGATGGCACTGAAGCTTTCTTT. The full variable domain, its missing parts supplied by reference TRBV9 and TRBJ1-1, is DSGVTQTPKHLITATGQRVTLRCSPRSGDLSVYWYQQSLDQGLQFLIQYYNGEERAKGNILERFSAQQFPDLHSELNLSSLELGDSALYFCASGTGDGTEAFFGQGTRLTVV.

V is TRBV6-1 and J is TRBJ1-5, with 9 bases fitting TRBD1. This CDR3 region has 15 residues. Germline V gene data show CDR1 as MNHNS and CDR2 as SASEGT. J lost 1 base, V lost 4 bases, and 2 bases had no gene match. Here the CDR3 DNA reads TGTGCCAGCAGTGGGGGACAGGGCAGCAATCAGCCCCAGCATTTT. Protein product: CASSGGQGSNQPQHF.

V is TRBV9 and J is TRBJ2-2; 7 positions match TRBD2. CDR1 SGDLS and CDR2 YYNGEE come from the germline V gene. J gave up 5 bases and V 0 bases, and 7 bases lay outside the gene matches. CDR3 length: 16 residues. CDR3: CASSVAHGGVTGELFF. The CDR3, as DNA: TGTGCCAGCAGCGTAGCTCATGGGGGGGTTACCGGGGAGCTGTTTTTT.

V usage is TRBV10-3 and J usage is TRBJ2-7; TRBD2 might be the D (5 bases). V was clipped by 6 bases and J by 3 bases, with 18 bases between them. In germline, CDR1 is ENHRY, CDR2 SYGVKD. The CDR3 sequence is 15 residues long. CDR3 in amino acids: CAISHPGGYIYEQYF. The CDR3, as DNA: TGTGCCATCAGCCACCCGGGCGGGTACATCTACGAGCAGTACTTC.

This clone has only one observation. The V gene is TRBV28, the J gene TRBJ2-5, with D unresolved. V lost 5 bases to trimming and J lost 4 bases, with 2 bases between them. The germline CDR1 and CDR2 sequences are MDHEN and SYDVKM. The CDR3 covers 10 residues. CDR3 sequence (DNA): TGTGCCAGCAGTGGAGAGACCCAGTACTTC. Translation gives CASSGETQYF.

The V call is TRBV28, the J call TRBJ1-5, with 10 bases lining up with TRBD1. Germline assignment: CDR1 MDHEN and CDR2 SYDVKM. The length of the CDR3 is 14 residues. The trim removed 6 bases at V and 1 base at J, leaving 0 bases unmatched. CDR3 region: CASRGQGSNQPQHF. In nucleotides, the CDR3 is TGTGCCAGCAGGGGACAGGGGAGCAATCAGCCCCAGCATTTT.